A single sample is the source of the 30 T cell receptor beta chains below, sequenced in a study of regulatory T cells in long-lasting Graves disease. Noted time point: newly diagnosed GD, antithyroid drugs for less than 3 months. RNA extracted from PBMCs served as the sequencing template. TCR beta libraries were built with iRepertoire HTBI primers and Arm-PCR of CDR3 regions. TCRdb re-derived calls from the multiplex PCR reads in MiXCR, one entry per CDR3 protein. The sample records over 350,000 distinct CDR3 sequences, around 15% being singletons. These same records also appear under a second study, on T cells in Graves' hyperthyroidism and ophthalmopathy.

The sample here was peripheral blood mononuclear cells (PBMCs), taken at new diagnosis, from a patient treated with antithyroid drugs. The receptors here all came from a woman aged 45-59 years with Graves disease.

The J gene is TRBJ1-2, the V gene TRBV18; 8 nucleotides line up with TRBD1. The J segment lost 0 bases and the V segment lost 7 bases, leaving 4 bases of the junction unmatched. The CDR3 consists of 14 residues. CDR1 is KGHSH and CDR2 is LQKENI in the germline V gene. CDR3 in DNA: TGTGCCAGCTTAAGGGACAGGACTAACTATGGCTACACCTTC. It translates to CASLRDRTNYGYTF.

This clonotype was counted ten times or more. The chain recombines TRBV10-3 with TRBJ2-2, with D possibly matching TRBD2 (6 bases). The CDR3 totals 15 residues. Germline assignment: CDR1 ENHRY and CDR2 SYGVKD. V was clipped by 5 bases and J by 2 bases, with 12 bases between them. The CDR3 bases are TGTGCCATCAGTCAGGTAGCGGCTAACACCGGGGAGCTGTTTTTT. It specifies CAISQVAANTGELFF.

This clonotype was seen at least ten times. The chain combines TRBV20-1 with TRBJ2-1; 10 bases align to TRBD2. This CDR3 region has 15 residues. Germline loops: CDR1 DFQATT, CDR2 SNEGSKA (reference sequence). V shed 5 bases and J 6 bases; nucleotides not matched to a gene: 10. The DNA for the CDR3 is TGCAGTGCTCCCGGACTAGCGGATATGAGCAATGAGCAGTTCTTC. Its protein is CSAPGLADMSNEQFF.

Many counts were recorded for this clonotype. The chain employs TRBV18 and TRBJ1-2, with 7 nucleotides matching TRBD1. The ends lost 4 bases at V and 4 bases at J; junction bases unmatched: 6. The V gene's germline CDR1 is KGHSH and CDR2 LQKENI. The CDR3 extends over 14 amino acids. The CDR3, as DNA: TGTGCCAGCTCACAGGACCGGGACAGCTATGGCTACACCTTC. Encoded protein: CASSQDRDSYGYTF.

This clonotype was seen ten or more times. The rearrangement uses TRBV28 and TRBJ2-1, with 10 bases identical to TRBD2. V lost 5 bases to trimming and J lost 4 bases; unmatched junction nucleotides: 11. This CDR3 region has 17 residues. From germline, CDR1 is MDHEN and CDR2 SYDVKM. CDR3 DNA: TGTGCCAGCAGTACCCCAGGGACTAGCGCGAGTTACAATGAGCAGTTCTTC. This gives the protein CASSTPGTSASYNEQFF.

This clonotype was seen at least ten times. The rearrangement joins TRBV9 to TRBJ1-4; 9 nucleotides agree with TRBD1. Germline CDR1 SGDLS, CDR2 YYNGEE. There are 19 residues in the CDR3. V lost 0 bases to trimming and J lost 0 bases; unmatched junction nucleotides: 9. Written as DNA, the CDR3 is TGTGCCAGCAGCGTAGGGGGACAGGGTCCGCCAGCAACTAATGAAAAACTGTTTTTT. Residues: CASSVGGQGPPATNEKLFF.

This clonotype was detected ten times or more. The chain has TRBV12-3 or TRBV12-4 and TRBJ1-1; TRBD1 aligns across 11 bases. The length of the CDR3 is 15 residues. V lost 6 bases to trimming and J lost 3 bases; unmatched junction nucleotides: 6. The CDR3 sequence is CASRTGTGGHTEAFF. DNA of the CDR3: TGTGCCAGCAGGACCGGGACAGGGGGACACACTGAAGCTTTCTTT.

A few counts support this clonotype. The chain employs TRBV19 and TRBJ2-2, with D possibly TRBD1 on 6 matching bases. The germline gives CDR1 LNHDA, CDR2 SQIVND (reference sequence). The CDR3 is 18 amino acids. V lost 4 bases to trimming and J lost 5 bases, with 23 bases between them. The CDR3 loop reads CASSRDTTTPSRTGELFF. In DNA form, the CDR3 reads TGTGCCAGTAGTAGGGACACCACAACTCCGTCCAGAACCGGGGAGCTGTTTTTT.

Ten or more counts support this clonotype. The chain's CDR3 is CASSLGEWRYMNTEAFF. The DNA for the CDR3 is TGTGCCAGCAGCTTAGGGGAGTGGAGATACATGAACACTGAAGCTTTCTTT. This chain connects TRBV11-2 to TRBJ1-1; D is unresolved. Germline assignment: CDR1 SGHAT and CDR2 FQNNGV. The CDR3 contains 17 residues. The V gene lost 1 base and the J gene lost 0 bases, with 15 bases spanning the gap.

In this sample, this clonotype turned up many times. This chain connects TRBV20-1 to TRBJ2-7; a weak D match, TRBD2 (5 bases). From germline, CDR1 is DFQATT and CDR2 SNEGSKA (reference sequence). Trimming took off 5 bases at V and 4 bases at J, with 9 bases between the two ends. The CDR3 consists of 11 residues. The CDR3 loop reads CSAPGLYEQYF. In DNA form, the CDR3 reads TGCAGTGCTCCAGGACTTTACGAGCAGTACTTC.

This clonotype was counted at least ten times. The gene calls are TRBV3-1 and TRBJ1-4, with 9 positions matching TRBD1. CDR3 size: 14 residues. Germline CDR1 reads LGHDT; CDR2 reads YNNKEL (reference sequence). The V segment lost 3 bases and the J segment 8 bases; nucleotides outside the gene matches: 4. CDR3 bases: TGTGCCAGCAGCCATACAGGGGGCGGCGAAAAACTGTTTTTT. It translates to CASSHTGGGEKLFF.

This clonotype was observed at least ten times. The V call is TRBV7-9, the J call TRBJ1-5, with D uncertain. The CDR3 loop spans 14 amino acids. V was pared by 1 base and J by 0 bases, with 4 bases between. CDR1 is SEHNR and CDR2 is FQNEAQ in the germline V gene (reference sequence). CDR3 residues: CASSLESSNQPQHF. CDR3 sequence (DNA): TGTGCCAGCAGCTTAGAGAGTAGCAATCAGCCCCAGCATTTT.

The chain is built from TRBV20-1 and TRBJ2-7; D is unclear. Germline loops: CDR1 DFQATT, CDR2 SNEGSKA (reference sequence). This CDR3 is built from 15 residues. Trimming stripped 4 bases from V and 5 bases from J, with 21 bases between. CDR3 in amino acids: CSANSPGPRNHEQYF. The CDR3 DNA is TGCAGTGCTAACTCGCCCGGACCCCGAAACCACGAGCAGTACTTC.

This chain connects TRBV12-3 or TRBV12-4 to TRBJ2-3; 7 bases align to TRBD2. V lost 0 bases and J lost 9; bases outside the gene matches: 6. The CDR3 loop spans 14 amino acids. CDR3 nucleotide sequence: TGTGCCAGCAGTTTAGCGCGGGGGTCAGGGACGCAGTATTTT. The encoded protein is CASSLARGSGTQYF.

This clonotype was observed many times. The chain uses TRBV18 and TRBJ2-1, with TRBD2 identical over 10 bases. CDR1 KGHSH and CDR2 LQKENI come from the germline V gene. This CDR3 contains 15 residues. J was trimmed by 8 bases and V by 2 bases; bases with no gene match: 6. CDR3 nucleotide sequence: TGTGCCAGCTCACCAGTCCAGCGGGAGGGGGATGAGCAGTTCTTC. This encodes CASSPVQREGDEQFF.

The gene calls are TRBV4-2 and TRBJ2-1, with 8 bases that match TRBD2. In germline, CDR1 is LGHNA, CDR2 YNFKEQ. After removal of 1 base from V and 0 bases from J, the junction contained 2 bases not matched to a gene. CDR3 size: 16 residues. CDR3 bases: TGTGCCAGCAGCCAAGCGGGGACTAGCTCCTACAATGAGCAGTTCTTC. Protein product: CASSQAGTSSYNEQFF.

This chain links TRBV10-2 with TRBJ2-1; the match to TRBD2 covers 13 bases. Unmatched junction bases numbered 14, after V lost 3 bases and J lost 9 bases. Looked up from germline, CDR1 is WSHSY and CDR2 is SAAADI. CDR3 length: 18 residues. CDR3 loop: CASSEDLGLAGRGSEQFF. The CDR3 DNA reads as TGCGCCAGCAGTGAAGATTTGGGACTAGCGGGAAGGGGGAGTGAGCAGTTCTTC.

The rearrangement links TRBV6-1 to TRBJ2-7; tentatively, D is TRBD1 (5 bases). Per germline, CDR1 MNHNS and CDR2 SASEGT. CDR3 size: 12 residues. V was pared by 10 bases and J by 2 bases, with 12 bases between. CDR3 region: CATGDSTYEQYF. CDR3 nucleotide sequence: TGTGCCACGGGCGACAGTACCTACGAGCAGTACTTC.

This clonotype showed up many times. The chain combines TRBV3-1 with TRBJ1-2, with a possible D match to TRBD1 (6 bases). This CDR3 contains 13 residues. V lost 4 bases, J lost 3 bases, and 9 bases lay in between. Germline V gene data show CDR1 as LGHDT and CDR2 as YNNKEL (reference sequence). The chain's CDR3 is CASSRDNYYGYTF. The CDR3 DNA sequence: TGTGCCAGCAGCCGGGACAACTACTATGGCTACACCTTC.

A few counts support this clonotype. This chain links TRBV27 with TRBJ2-1, with 7 bases identical to TRBD1. Trimming removed 6 bases from V and 2 bases from J; junction bases left unmatched: 4. CDR1 is MNHEY and CDR2 is SMNVEV in the germline V gene (reference sequence). This CDR3 contains 14 residues. CDR3 sequence reads: CASSWDRAYNEQFF. CDR3 bases: TGTGCCAGCAGCTGGGACAGAGCCTACAATGAGCAGTTCTTC.

This clonotype was picked up many times. The genes are TRBV18 and TRBJ1-1, with D tentatively TRBD1 (5 bases). The CDR3 consists of 13 residues. V was cut by 8 bases and J by 3 bases, with 13 bases left in between. Per germline, CDR1 KGHSH and CDR2 LQKENI. CDR3 DNA sequence: TGTGCCAGCAGCCCGGGACGGGACACTGAAGCTTTCTTT. Translating it yields CASSPGRDTEAFF.

Note on this clonotype: Being one base from a much bigger clone, this may be a read error. The CDR3 sequence: CSWGGLQNNEQFF. The DNA of the CDR3 is TGTTCCTGGGGGGGACTGCAAAACAATGAGCAGTTCTTC. This sequence joins TRBV30 and TRBJ2-1, with 7 bases that match TRBD2. Per the germline V gene, CDR1 is GTSNPN and CDR2 is SVGIG (reference sequence). This CDR3 has 13 residues.

The rearrangement links TRBV19 to TRBJ2-1, with 9 bases that match TRBD1. This CDR3 comprises 16 residues. V shed 6 bases and J 0 bases; nucleotides not matched to a gene: 6. Germline loops: CDR1 LNHDA, CDR2 SQIVND (reference sequence). The DNA of the CDR3 is TGTGCCAGTAGCGCACAGGGGGCGGTCTCCTACAATGAGCAGTTCTTC. Protein product: CASSAQGAVSYNEQFF.

This clonotype was counted many times. The chain employs TRBV2 and TRBJ1-5; D not resolved. The V and J ends lost 4 bases and 0 bases respectively, with 7 bases between them. The CDR3 is 14 residues long. The germline CDR1 and CDR2 sequences are SNHLY and FYNNEI. As DNA, the CDR3 is TGTGCCAGCAGTGCGTTGGATAGCAATCAGCCCCAGCATTTT. This codes for CASSALDSNQPQHF.

The chain combines TRBV19 with TRBJ2-2; D remains ambiguous. The CDR3 totals 13 residues. In germline, CDR1 is LNHDA, CDR2 SQIVND (reference sequence). Trimming shortened V by 6 bases and J by 1 base, and 6 bases separated the two germline ends. The CDR3 nucleotides are TGTGCCAGTAGGTTAGAGAACACCGGGGAGCTGTTTTTT. Encoded protein: CASRLENTGELFF.

With regard to this clonotype: A much larger clone lies one base from this, so it may be a read error. The V and J genes are TRBV5-1 and TRBJ2-2; no clear D gene. Between the trimmed V and J ends, which lost 2 bases and 4 bases, there was a span of 12 bases. The germline CDR1 and CDR2 sequences are SGHRS and YFSETQ. The CDR3 extends over 15 amino acids. The CDR3 is CASSFSWRSTGELFF. Written as DNA, the CDR3 is TGCGCCAGCAGCTTTTCCTGGCGGAGCACCGGGGAGCTGTTTTTT.

A note on this clonotype: A single base separates this from a much larger clone, so it may be a read error. In this CDR3 the conserved last residue, phenylalanine or tryptophan, is missing, so a read error is likely. The chain employs TRBV12-3 or TRBV12-4 and TRBJ2-1, with a weak D call TRBD2 (6 bases). V was cut by 4 bases and J by 6 bases, with 13 bases left in between. This CDR3 is built from 14 residues. Here the CDR3 DNA reads TGTGCCAGCAGTTCCCCCGGAGGGAGCAATGAGCAGTTCCTC. Protein: CASSSPGGSNEQFL.

This clonotype has at least ten counts. The V gene is TRBV5-1, the J gene TRBJ2-7; D ambiguous. Germline CDR1 is SGHRS and CDR2 is YFSETQ. V lost 0 bases to trimming and J lost 5 bases, with 9 bases between them. This CDR3 has 13 residues. The CDR3 nucleotides read TGCGCCAGCAGCTTGGTGGCAGCCCACGAGCAGTACTTC. Its translation is CASSLVAAHEQYF.

This clonotype was seen a few times. The CDR3 sequence: CASIILASSTDTQYF. In DNA form, the CDR3 reads TGTGCCAGCATCATACTAGCGTCTAGCACAGATACGCAGTATTTT. V and J are TRBV9 and TRBJ2-3; 7 nucleotides line up with TRBD2. Germline values: CDR1 SGDLS, CDR2 YYNGEE. Losses at the gene ends were 6 bases for V and 0 bases for J; bases not matched to a gene: 7. There are 15 residues in the CDR3.

This clonotype was seen many times. The chain combines TRBV12-3 or TRBV12-4 with TRBJ1-2; TRBD1 agrees at 8 bases. The CDR3 has 11 amino acids. Trimming at V came to 6 bases and at J to 7 bases, leaving 1 base not matched to a gene. The CDR3 DNA reads as TGTGCCAGCAGGCAGGGGGCTGGCTACACCTTC. Translation gives CASRQGAGYTF.